This T cell receptor (beta chain) was captured by sequencing in a study of human T cells and chemical hapten exposure. Study-wide findings and caveats: DPC sensitization did not alter TCRs above 1 in 1000 frequency.

Noted time point: healthy volunteer bleed at 6 weeks. Unfractionated whole blood was the source from which total RNA was extracted. The library gave individual cDNA molecules unique molecular identifiers. In the original analysis: Counts of TCRs in each sample centred on a median of 95,638 and extended from approximately 25,000 to 650,000. From the RACE reads, TCRdb called clonotypes with MiXCR, one entry per CDR3 protein. V and J calls and clone size were set by TCRdb, not the authors. The table shows fewer than 85,000 distinct CDR3 sequences, with 8.6% occurring only once. This clonotype was picked up a small number of times. What it recognizes is unknown. CDR3 length: 15 amino acids. The V gene end was trimmed by 1 base and the J gene end by 4 bases; junction bases not matched to a gene: 10. Germline lookup yields CDR1 DFQATT and CDR2 SNEGSKA (reference sequence).

The clonotype was recovered from a female donor in good health. Some clones in this sample may be carry-over from other donors' samples. J is TRBJ2-7 and V is TRBV20-1, with 7 bases matching TRBD2. Material for sequencing was whole blood. CDR3 residues: CSARVPGGGRYEQYF. CDR3 sequence (DNA): TGCAGTGCTAGAGTCCCGGGCGGGGGAAGGTACGAGCAGTACTTC.